The 22 T cell receptor beta chains presented below share a single source sample, sequenced in a study of shared clonotypes between healthy human individuals. Sequencing used immunoSEQ multiplex PCR; TCRdb keeps in-frame clones, though not all of them. The data show about 2.4 million clones, under 95% seen once. Material: naive CD4+ T cells from PBMCs. The sample's subset: CD45RA+ positively selected. Receptor source: a man younger than 30 in good health. Some clones in this sample may be carry-over from other donors' samples.

The chain joins TRBV30 to TRBJ1-6, with 8 bases aligning to TRBD1. The CDR3 runs to 15 residues. Per the germline V gene, CDR1 is GTSNPN and CDR2 is SVGIG (reference sequence). The V and J ends lost 2 bases and 9 bases, in that order; junction bases with no gene match: 9. The CDR3 is CAWSLSGGDGSPLHF. The CDR3 coding sequence is TGTGCCTGGAGTTTGTCAGGGGGCGACGGTTCACCCCTCCACTTT.

The J gene is TRBJ2-2, the V gene TRBV7-6; 10 bases map to TRBD2. The CDR3 has 16 residues. Trimming took 5 bases from V and 2 from J; bases not matched to a gene: 5. Germline assignment: CDR1 SGHVS and CDR2 FNYEAQ. The CDR3 DNA follows: TGTGCCAGCAGCCGCTCTAGCGGGAGCAACACCGGGGAGCTGTTTTTT. Its translation: CASSRSSGSNTGELFF.

This CDR3 is CASSLVPRGQTDTQYF. CDR3 nucleotide sequence: TGTGCCAGCAGCTTGGTACCCAGGGGGCAAACAGATACGCAGTATTTT. This rearrangement joins TRBV5-4 to TRBJ2-3; 8 positions match TRBD1. From germline, CDR1 is SGHNT and CDR2 YYREEE (reference sequence). CDR3 length: 16 residues. J gave up 3 bases and V 0 bases, and 6 bases lay outside the gene matches.

V is TRBV7-2 and J is TRBJ2-5, with a tentative D call TRBD2 (6 bases). V was shortened by 5 bases and J by 5 bases, with 15 bases between the two germline ends. Germline V lookup: CDR1 SGHTA, CDR2 FQGNSA. The CDR3 is 14 residues long. CDR3 loop: CASSPAGRGETQYF. As DNA, the CDR3 is TGTGCCAGCAGCCCGGCGGGTCGGGGGGAGACCCAGTACTTC.

The chain links TRBV2 to TRBJ1-1; D is unclear. This CDR3 is built from 13 residues. Trimming took 7 bases from V and 4 from J, leaving 13 bases between them. CDR1 is SNHLY, CDR2 FYNNEI, per germline. The chain's CDR3 is CASTGEIGTEAFF. The CDR3 DNA reads as TGTGCCAGCACCGGGGAGATTGGCACTGAAGCTTTCTTT.

This chain links TRBV28 with TRBJ2-1, with D uncertain. This CDR3 spans 10 amino acids. Germline CDR1 reads MDHEN; CDR2 reads SYDVKM. Trimming pared 8 bases from V and 9 bases from J, leaving 8 bases between. CDR3 region: CASGTLEQFF. In DNA, the CDR3 is TGTGCCAGCGGTACACTTGAGCAGTTCTTC. Based on the CDR3 plus reference TRBV28 and TRBJ2-1, the full variable domain is DVKVTQSSRYLVKRTGEKVFLECVQDMDHENMFWYRQDPGLGLRLIYFSYDVKMKEKGDIPEGYSVSREKKERFSLILESASTNQTSMYLCASGTLEQFFGPGTRLTVL.

The chain recombines TRBV5-1 with TRBJ2-1, with D perhaps being TRBD1 or TRBD2 (5 bases each). From germline, CDR1 is SGHRS and CDR2 YFSETQ. This CDR3 has 16 amino acids. V was shortened by 0 bases and J by 5 bases, with 15 bases between the two germline ends. CDR3 region: CASSLGGTRDHNEQFF. The CDR3 DNA reads as TGCGCCAGCAGCTTGGGGGGGACCCGGGACCACAATGAGCAGTTCTTC.

The DNA for the CDR3 is TGTGCCAGCAGCTTAGTCCCACAAGCTTTCTTT. Translated, it gives CASSLVPQAFF. This chain uses TRBV7-9 with TRBJ1-1; D is unclear. The CDR3 is 11 residues long. Trimming stripped 1 base from V and 9 bases from J, with 6 bases between. CDR1 SEHNR and CDR2 FQNEAQ come from the germline V gene (reference sequence).

This chain links TRBV7-2 with TRBJ2-6; D may match TRBD1 or TRBD2 (5 bases each). V was shortened by 1 base and J by 0 bases, with 13 bases between the two germline ends. In germline, CDR1 is SGHTA, CDR2 FQGNSA. The CDR3 is made up of 18 amino acids. CDR3 residues: CASSLVGRGNSGANVLTF. CDR3 nucleotide sequence: TGTGCCAGCAGCTTAGTGGGACGGGGAAACTCTGGGGCCAACGTCCTGACTTTC. Variable domain in full (rest from reference TRBV7-2 and TRBJ2-6): GAGVSQSPSNKVTEKGKDVELRCDPISGHTALYWYRQSLGQGLEFLIYFQGNSAPDKSGLPSDRFSAERTGGSVSTLTIQRTQQEDSAVYLCASSLVGRGNSGANVLTFGAGSRLTVL.

Here the CDR3 DNA reads TGCATCCTGACAGGGAACTATGGCTACACCTTC. It encodes CILTGNYGYTF. The gene calls are TRBV20-1 and TRBJ1-2; TRBD1 matches at 7 bases. The CDR3 sequence is 11 residues long. CDR1 DFQATT and CDR2 SNEGSKA come from the germline V gene (reference sequence).

The V and J genes are TRBV11-2 and TRBJ2-2; D tentatively fits TRBD1 or TRBD2 (6 bases each). The CDR3 is 18 residues long. Germline lookup yields CDR1 SGHAT and CDR2 FQNNGV. Trimming shortened V by 5 bases and J by 4 bases, and 23 bases separated the two germline ends. The CDR3 nucleotides read TGTGCCAGCAGCCCTGGTGAGGGGGACATCGGGGGCACCGGGGAGCTGTTTTTT. Protein: CASSPGEGDIGGTGELFF.

The chain is built from TRBV7-9 and TRBJ1-1; the D is unclear. V lost 4 bases, J lost 1 base, and 16 bases lay in between. The length of the CDR3 is 16 residues. Germline CDR1 and CDR2: SEHNR and FQNEAQ (reference sequence). CDR3 nucleotide sequence: TGTGCCAGCAGCTCACGGCTAGAAACAGCGAACACTGAAGCTTTCTTT. Its protein is CASSSRLETANTEAFF.

V is TRBV7-6 and J is TRBJ1-3; D is unresolved. Germline CDR1 is SGHVS and CDR2 is FNYEAQ. CDR3 size: 13 residues. The V end lost 3 bases, the J end lost 4 bases, and 7 bases lay between the germline ends. This CDR3 reads CASSFGQGNTIYF. DNA of the CDR3: TGTGCCAGCAGCTTCGGCCAGGGAAACACCATATATTTT.

The rearrangement joins TRBV4-3 to TRBJ1-2; TRBD1 might be the D (6 bases). Trimming removed 5 bases from V and 1 base from J, with 8 bases in between. The CDR3 spans 13 residues. The V gene's germline CDR1 is LGHNA and CDR2 YSLEER. The CDR3 DNA sequence: TGCGCCAGCAGCGTACAGGGTAACTATGGCTACACCTTC. It is translated as CASSVQGNYGYTF.

This clone was detected once. The CDR3 spells CASSFPSGVGNYGYTF. DNA for the CDR3: TGTGCCAGCAGTTTCCCCTCAGGGGTGGGAAACTATGGCTACACCTTC. The rearrangement uses TRBV28 and TRBJ1-2; TRBD1 might be the D (6 bases). The CDR3 extends over 16 amino acids. The germline V gene has CDR1 MDHEN and CDR2 SYDVKM. V gave up 3 bases and J gave up 2 bases, with 16 bases separating them.

On this clone: Other DNA sequences in this specimen translate into the identical CDR3. The rearrangement links TRBV7-9 to TRBJ1-3; D gene uncertain. This CDR3 spans 14 amino acids. Germline loops: CDR1 SEHNR, CDR2 FQNEAQ (reference sequence). The germline V and J ends were trimmed by 1 base and 0 bases, with 4 bases remaining between them. CDR3 nucleotide sequence: TGTGCCAGCAGCTTAGACAGCTCTGGAAACACCATATATTTT. Translating gives CASSLDSSGNTIYF.

A single count supports this clone. This chain uses TRBV5-6 with TRBJ2-1, with 10 bases aligning to TRBD2. Trimming at V came to 4 bases and at J to 6 bases, leaving 13 bases not matched to a gene. CDR3 size: 17 residues. The V gene's germline CDR1 is SGHDT and CDR2 YYEEEE. The CDR3 sequence: CASSTQPGLALPNEQFF. CDR3 coding DNA: TGTGCCAGCAGCACTCAACCGGGACTAGCGCTTCCCAATGAGCAGTTCTTC.

The chain carries TRBV28 and TRBJ1-5; possible D gene TRBD1, 5 bases. This CDR3 comprises 15 residues. Germline V gives CDR1 MDHEN, CDR2 SYDVKM. Trimming cost V 6 bases and J 0 bases, with 12 bases left between them. CDR3 sequence: CASRNGGFSNQPQHF. The DNA for the CDR3 is TGTGCCAGCAGGAATGGGGGGTTTAGCAATCAGCCCCAGCATTTT.

The chain uses TRBV5-1 and TRBJ2-1; 10 bases align to TRBD2. Trimming cost V 0 bases and J 5 bases; bases outside gene matches: 11. CDR3 size: 18 residues. Per germline, CDR1 SGHRS and CDR2 YFSETQ. The CDR3 sequence: CASSLVTSGRASDNEQFF. The CDR3 DNA sequence: TGCGCCAGCAGCTTGGTAACCAGCGGGAGGGCCTCAGACAATGAGCAGTTCTTC.

In its sample, this clone was seen once. The rearrangement links TRBV5-6 to TRBJ2-5; weak D call: TRBD2 (5 bases). In germline, CDR1 is SGHDT, CDR2 YYEEEE. This CDR3 is 16 amino acids long. V was cut by 0 bases and J by 2 bases, with 14 bases left in between. The CDR3 nucleotides read TGTGCCAGCAGCTTGGGGACTGGGGAAGTTCAAGAGACCCAGTACTTC. It translates to CASSLGTGEVQETQYF.

V is TRBV6-5 and J is TRBJ2-1; D gene ambiguous. The V end lost 2 bases, the J end lost 5 bases, and 13 bases lay between the germline ends. Looked up from germline, CDR1 is MNHEY and CDR2 is SVGAGI. The CDR3 contains 15 residues. The CDR3 spells CASSYQSATNNEQFF. In DNA form, the CDR3 reads TGTGCCAGCAGTTACCAATCCGCAACAAACAATGAGCAGTTCTTC.

This clone has only one observation. The CDR3 DNA reads TGTGCCAGCAGTTACTCGAACCTGGGCAGCTACGAGCAGTACTTC. Its protein product is CASSYSNLGSYEQYF. The chain employs TRBV6-5 and TRBJ2-7; D is uncertain. CDR1 and CDR2 (germline): MNHEY, SVGAGI. The CDR3 loop spans 15 amino acids. V was pared by 0 bases and J by 3 bases, with 12 bases between.